The entry below describes one T cell receptor (beta chain). Separation of CD4+ and CD8+ cells was performed by positive magnetic bead selection, and purity was verified by flow cytometry. The record originates from a study of somatic mutations in cytotoxic T cells in rheumatoid arthritis. V shed 8 bases and J shed 4 bases, with 17 bases lying between them. The V gene's germline CDR1 is SNHLY and CDR2 FYNNEI. The CDR3 is 15 residues long. Methods used by the authors: Patient-derived CD8+ clones with a size above 1% showed rare matches to published virus-specific TCRB sequences. Profiling relied on immunoSEQ multiplex PCR, and the TCRdb table lists in-frame clones only, not all of them. Clone size and the V and J calls come from that table; the DNA yielded D and trimming. The table lists over 15,000 clones, about four fifths of them singletons.

Sequencing was done on a sample of CD8+ T cells sorted from blood. This sequence originates from a man aged 18-30 years with rheumatoid arthritis. The chain is built from TRBV2 and TRBJ2-2; D might be TRBD1 or TRBD2, each matching 5 bases. The CDR3 is CASGRTGPTTGELFF. CDR3 nucleotides: TGTGCCAGCGGACGTACGGGACCAACCACCGGGGAGCTGTTTTTT.